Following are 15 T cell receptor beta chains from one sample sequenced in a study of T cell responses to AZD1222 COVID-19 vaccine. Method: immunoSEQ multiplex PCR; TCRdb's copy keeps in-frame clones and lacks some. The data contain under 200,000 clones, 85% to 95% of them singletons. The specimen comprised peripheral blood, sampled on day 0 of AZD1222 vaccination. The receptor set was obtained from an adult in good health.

The CDR3 protein is CASILQWGSSYNEQFF. DNA for the CDR3: TGTGCCAGCATCCTACAATGGGGGAGCTCCTACAATGAGCAGTTCTTC. The genes are TRBV7-9 and TRBJ2-1; D may be TRBD1 or TRBD2 (5 bases each). The CDR3 has 16 residues. The germline gives CDR1 SEHNR, CDR2 FQNEAQ (reference sequence). V shed 7 bases and J shed 0 bases, with 16 bases lying between them.

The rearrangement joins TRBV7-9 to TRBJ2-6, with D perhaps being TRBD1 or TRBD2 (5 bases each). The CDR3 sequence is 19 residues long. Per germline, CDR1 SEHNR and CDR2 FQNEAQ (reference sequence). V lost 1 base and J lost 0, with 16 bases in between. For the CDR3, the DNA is TGTGCCAGCAGCTTAGGGGCTCCAGGGACCAGCTCTGGGGCCAACGTCCTGACTTTC. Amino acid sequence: CASSLGAPGTSSGANVLTF.

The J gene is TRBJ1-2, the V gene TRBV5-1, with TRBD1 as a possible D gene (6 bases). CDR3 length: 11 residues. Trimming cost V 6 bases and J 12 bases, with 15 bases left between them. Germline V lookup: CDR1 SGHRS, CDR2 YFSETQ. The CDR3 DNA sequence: TGCGCCAGCAACGATGGACAGTCGAACACCTTC. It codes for CASNDGQSNTF.

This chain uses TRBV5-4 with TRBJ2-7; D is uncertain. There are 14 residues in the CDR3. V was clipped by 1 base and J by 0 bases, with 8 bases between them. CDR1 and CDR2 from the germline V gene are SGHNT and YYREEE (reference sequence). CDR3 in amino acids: CASSLRMSSYEQYF. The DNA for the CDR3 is TGTGCCAGCAGCTTGAGGATGAGCTCCTACGAGCAGTACTTC.

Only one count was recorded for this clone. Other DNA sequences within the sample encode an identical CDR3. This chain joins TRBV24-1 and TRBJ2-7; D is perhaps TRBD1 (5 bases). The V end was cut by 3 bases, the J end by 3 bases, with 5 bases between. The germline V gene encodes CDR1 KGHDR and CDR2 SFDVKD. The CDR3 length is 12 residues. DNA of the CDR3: TGTGCCACCAGTGATAGGGGCTACGAGCAGTACTTC. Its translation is CATSDRGYEQYF.

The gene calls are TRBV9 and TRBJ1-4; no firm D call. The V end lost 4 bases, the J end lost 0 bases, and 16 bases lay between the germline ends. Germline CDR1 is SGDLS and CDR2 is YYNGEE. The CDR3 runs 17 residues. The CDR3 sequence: CASSPQDNFATNEKLFF. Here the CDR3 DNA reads TGTGCCAGCAGCCCGCAGGATAACTTTGCAACTAATGAAAAACTGTTTTTT.

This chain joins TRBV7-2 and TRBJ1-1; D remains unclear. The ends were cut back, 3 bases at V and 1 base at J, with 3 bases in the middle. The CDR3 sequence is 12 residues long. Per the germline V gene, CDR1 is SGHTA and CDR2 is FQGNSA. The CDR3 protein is CASSFKNTEAFF. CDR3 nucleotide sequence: TGTGCCAGCAGCTTCAAGAACACTGAAGCTTTCTTT.

The CDR3 nucleotides are TGTGCCAGCAGCCTAAGGAAGAACACTGAAGCTTTCTTT. This sequence encodes CASSLRKNTEAFF. The chain links TRBV9 to TRBJ1-1; D not certain. Germline CDR1 and CDR2: SGDLS and YYNGEE. The CDR3 contains 13 residues. Trimming took off 4 bases at V and 1 base at J, with 8 bases between the two ends.

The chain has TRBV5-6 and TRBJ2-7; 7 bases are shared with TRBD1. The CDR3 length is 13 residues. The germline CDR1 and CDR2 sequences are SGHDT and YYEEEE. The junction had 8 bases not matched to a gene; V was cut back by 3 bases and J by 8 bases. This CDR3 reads CASSSWDSPKQYF. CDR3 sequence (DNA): TGTGCCAGCAGCTCCTGGGACAGCCCAAAGCAGTACTTC.

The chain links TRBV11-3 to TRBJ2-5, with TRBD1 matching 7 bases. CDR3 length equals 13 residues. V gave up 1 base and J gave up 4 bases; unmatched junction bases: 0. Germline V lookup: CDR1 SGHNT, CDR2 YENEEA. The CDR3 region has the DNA TGTGCCAGCAGCTTAGCAGGGGGAGAGACCCAGTACTTC. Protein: CASSLAGGETQYF.

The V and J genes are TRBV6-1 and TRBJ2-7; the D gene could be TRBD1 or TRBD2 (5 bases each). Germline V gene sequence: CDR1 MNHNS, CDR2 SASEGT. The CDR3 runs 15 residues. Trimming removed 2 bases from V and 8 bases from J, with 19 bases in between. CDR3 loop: CASSESEGMRYKQYF. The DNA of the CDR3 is TGTGCCAGCAGTGAATCTGAGGGGATGAGGTACAAGCAGTACTTC.

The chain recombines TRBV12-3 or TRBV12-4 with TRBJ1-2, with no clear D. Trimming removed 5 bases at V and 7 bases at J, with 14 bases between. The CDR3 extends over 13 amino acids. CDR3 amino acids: CASSHRGGGGYTF. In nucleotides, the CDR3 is TGTGCCAGCAGTCACCGGGGTGGAGGTGGCTACACCTTC.

CDR3 amino acids: CATSRVRGRNTEAFF. The CDR3 bases are TGTGCCACCAGCAGAGTCAGGGGCAGGAACACTGAAGCTTTCTTT. This sequence joins TRBV15 and TRBJ1-1, with a tentative D call TRBD1 (6 bases). V was cut by 1 base and J by 1 base, with 10 bases left in between. CDR3 length: 15 amino acids. Germline CDR1 and CDR2: LNHNV and YYDKDF (reference sequence).

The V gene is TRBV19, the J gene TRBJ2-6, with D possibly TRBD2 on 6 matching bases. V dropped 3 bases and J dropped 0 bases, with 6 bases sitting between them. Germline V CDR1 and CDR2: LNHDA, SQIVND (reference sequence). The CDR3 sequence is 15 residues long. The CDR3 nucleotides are TGTGCCAGTAGTATGCGGGGCTCTGGGGCCAACGTCCTGACTTTC. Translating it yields CASSMRGSGANVLTF.

The CDR3 coding sequence is TGTGCCAGCAGTCAAACAGGGGGCTCCAGAGCTTTCTTT. Protein sequence: CASSQTGGSRAFF. The V call is TRBV2, the J call TRBJ1-1; 9 nucleotides align to TRBD1. The CDR3 is 13 amino acids. The ends lost 5 bases at V and 10 bases at J; junction bases unmatched: 8. CDR1 is SNHLY and CDR2 is FYNNEI in the germline V gene.